The 8 T cell receptor beta chains presented below share a single source sample, sequenced in a study of blood T cells in healthy people across ages. A sample-barcoded 5' primer and a J-beta primer mix were used in a second PCR of roughly 6 to 11 cycles. TCRdb redid the calling of the 5' RACE reads with MiXCR, one entry per CDR3 protein. The sample includes about 400,000 distinct CDR3 sequences, 50% to 60% of them seen just once. Sequencing was performed on blood. Receptor source: a man in his 60s in good health.

The CDR3 reads CSAPRSGGVQGRGMNTEAFF. The CDR3 DNA reads TGCAGTGCTCCGCGCTCTGGGGGGGTCCAAGGCAGGGGAATGAACACTGAAGCTTTCTTT. The chain carries TRBV20-1 and TRBJ1-1; weak D call: TRBD1 (6 bases). Germline V lookup: CDR1 DFQATT, CDR2 SNEGSKA (reference sequence). The CDR3 runs 20 residues. V shed 5 bases and J shed 0 bases, with 31 bases lying between them.

The genes are TRBV25-1 and TRBJ2-3, with a possible D match to TRBD1 (5 bases). This CDR3 is 16 amino acids long. Trimming took 3 bases from V and 0 from J, leaving 13 bases between them. The germline CDR1 and CDR2 sequences are MGHDK and SYGVNS. Written as DNA, the CDR3 is TGTGCCAGCAGTGATCTTACTGGGGCTAGCACAGATACGCAGTATTTT. Translating it yields CASSDLTGASTDTQYF.

This clonotype was observed a handful of times. DNA for the CDR3: TGCGCCAGCAGCTTGGATTTCTCTCGGGCACCGATTAACTATGGCTACACCTTC. Encoded protein: CASSLDFSRAPINYGYTF. The chain joins TRBV5-1 to TRBJ1-2; D gene ambiguous. This CDR3 has 18 residues. CDR1 and CDR2 from the germline V gene are SGHRS and YFSETQ. With 0 bases removed from V and 1 base from J, the gap between germline ends came to 19 bases.

CDR3 amino acids: CASSQRSSQKATSNQPQHF. CDR3 nucleotide sequence: TGTGCCAGCAGCCAAAGGTCGTCCCAAAAGGCCACTAGCAATCAGCCCCAGCATTTT. The chain joins TRBV3-1 to TRBJ1-5; D is unclear. This CDR3 spans 19 amino acids. CDR1 is LGHDT, CDR2 YNNKEL, per germline (reference sequence). V was cut by 2 bases and J by 0 bases, with 20 bases left in between. The whole variable domain, filled in from reference TRBV3-1 and TRBJ1-5, reads DTAVSQTPKYLVTQMGNDKSIKCEQNLGHDTMYWYKQDSKKFLKIMFSYNNKELIINETVPNRFSPKSPDKAHLNLHINSLELGDSAVYFCASSQRSSQKATSNQPQHFGDGTRLSIL.

The chain carries TRBV4-2 and TRBJ1-2; D is unresolved. Germline CDR1 and CDR2: LGHNA and YNFKEQ. V lost 2 bases and J lost 2, with 9 bases in between. This CDR3 spans 14 amino acids. The CDR3 DNA follows: TGTGCCAGCAGCCAAAAAGGGCAGAACTATGGCTACACCTTC. This translates into CASSQKGQNYGYTF.

This sequence joins TRBV5-1 and TRBJ2-5; D may be TRBD2 (6 bases). The CDR3 is made up of 14 amino acids. Trimming pared 0 bases from V and 11 bases from J, leaving 17 bases between. The germline gives CDR1 SGHRS, CDR2 YFSETQ. The CDR3 sequence: CASSLVRSTGEQYF. CDR3 bases: TGCGCCAGCAGCTTGGTTCGGTCCACGGGAGAGCAGTACTTC.

The chain uses TRBV30 and TRBJ2-1, with 12 positions matching TRBD2. The CDR3 totals 16 residues. V shed 3 bases, J shed 6 bases, and the junction held 9 bases outside the gene matches. Germline V gene sequence: CDR1 GTSNPN, CDR2 SVGIG (reference sequence). Here the CDR3 reads CAWRAPSGRGGNEQFF. CDR3 DNA sequence: TGTGCCTGGAGAGCGCCTAGCGGGAGGGGAGGCAATGAGCAGTTCTTC.

The rearrangement uses TRBV9 and TRBJ2-1, with 9 bases aligning to TRBD1. In germline, CDR1 is SGDLS, CDR2 YYNGEE. With 1 base clipped from V and 7 bases from J, the junction kept 6 bases outside the gene matches. The CDR3 has 15 residues. The CDR3 DNA reads as TGTGCCAGCAGCGTACAGGGACAGGGATGGAATGAGCAGTTCTTC. The encoded protein is CASSVQGQGWNEQFF.